These 15 T cell receptor beta chains came from one sample sequenced in a study of type 1 regulatory T cells. Their antigens are not known. TCRdb independently ran MiXCR on the reads; one entry per CDR3 protein. The repertoire holds several thousand distinct CDR3 sequences, with roughly 8% as singletons. Material for sequencing was cultured T cells, either the whole culture or a sorted T cell fraction (not recorded which). Source of these receptors: a human donor in good health.

In its sample, this clonotype is medium-sized (0.01 to 0.1%). The chain couples TRBV10-3 to TRBJ1-1; D uncertain. V was trimmed by 4 bases and J by 8 bases, leaving 14 bases between them. The germline gives CDR1 ENHRY, CDR2 SYGVKD. The CDR3 runs to 13 residues. For the CDR3, the DNA is TGTGCCATCAGTGCGGAAGGTATACAAGAAGCTTTCTTT. This gives the protein CAISAEGIQEAFF.

For this clonotype: The junction and the germline gene differ at one end; a read error may be behind it. The chain has TRBV7-3 and TRBJ2-2, with TRBD2 as a possible D gene (6 bases). From germline, CDR1 is SGHTA and CDR2 FQGTGA. The CDR3 is 13 residues long. CDR3 sequence (DNA): TGTGCCAGCAGCTTACGAAGCTCCGGGGGGCTGTTTTTT. It translates to CASSLRSSGGLFF.

By share of the sample, this clonotype is medium-sized. The CDR3 nucleotides are TGTGCCACCGAGAAGGACAGGTCAAATCAGCCCCAGCATTTT. It encodes CATEKDRSNQPQHF. This chain connects TRBV10-3 to TRBJ1-5, with TRBD1 matching 7 bases. The CDR3 has 14 residues. Germline CDR1 is ENHRY and CDR2 is SYGVKD. V was clipped by 10 bases and J by 4 bases; unmatched bases: 10.

By share, this clonotype ranks as medium-sized. The chain joins TRBV28 to TRBJ2-7, with TRBD1 matching over 8 bases. Germline V lookup: CDR1 MDHEN, CDR2 SYDVKM. The CDR3 has 14 amino acids. V shed 7 bases and J 3 bases; nucleotides not matched to a gene: 8. The CDR3 here is CASTLGTGIYEQYF. CDR3 nucleotide sequence: TGTGCCAGCACCCTCGGGACAGGAATCTACGAGCAGTACTTC. The full variable domain, completed using reference TRBV28 and TRBJ2-7, is DVKVTQSSRYLVKRTGEKVFLECVQDMDHENMFWYRQDPGLGLRLIYFSYDVKMKEKGDIPEGYSVSREKKERFSLILESASTNQTSMYLCASTLGTGIYEQYFGPGTRLTVT.

By share, this clonotype counts as medium-sized (0.01 to 0.1%). V is TRBV25-1 and J is TRBJ2-5; a possible D gene is TRBD2 (5 bases). Trimming left V 1 base short and J 2 bases short, with 11 bases between. The CDR3 has 15 residues. Germline-derived CDR1 and CDR2 are MGHDK and SYGVNS. DNA of the CDR3: TGTGCCAGCAGTGAATTCCTCGGGGAACAAGAGACCCAGTACTTC. This translates into CASSEFLGEQETQYF.

This clonotype is classed as medium-sized. The CDR3 sequence: CASASGRADIQYF. CDR3 coding DNA: TGTGCCAGCGCTAGCGGGAGGGCGGACATTCAGTACTTC. This rearrangement joins TRBV2 to TRBJ2-4; 12 bases match TRBD2. This CDR3 has 13 amino acids. V lost 8 bases, J lost 8 bases, and 4 bases stayed unmatched. Germline assignment: CDR1 SNHLY and CDR2 FYNNEI.

This clonotype is medium-sized (0.01 to 0.1%). J is TRBJ1-6 and V is TRBV9; 8 positions match TRBD1. Per germline, CDR1 SGDLS and CDR2 YYNGEE. The trim removed 4 bases at V and 7 bases at J, leaving 13 bases unmatched. The CDR3 spans 17 residues. CDR3 sequence reads: CASSSSQRTGGNSPLHF. As DNA, the CDR3 is TGTGCCAGCAGCTCTAGCCAGAGAACAGGGGGGAATTCACCCCTCCACTTT. Full variable domain (rest looked up from reference TRBV9 and TRBJ1-6): DSGVTQTPKHLITATGQRVTLRCSPRSGDLSVYWYQQSLDQGLQFLIQYYNGEERAKGNILERFSAQQFPDLHSELNLSSLELGDSALYFCASSSSQRTGGNSPLHFGNGTRLTVT.

This clonotype is medium-sized. The gene calls are TRBV20-1 and TRBJ2-1, with D maybe TRBD2 (7 bases). The CDR3 extends over 17 amino acids. V lost 0 bases and J 3 bases, leaving 18 bases between the germline ends. Germline values: CDR1 DFQATT, CDR2 SNEGSKA (reference sequence). The CDR3 DNA is TGCAGTGCTAGAGACCGAGGGGGGGGAGGGGGCTACAATGAGCAGTTCTTC. This translates into CSARDRGGGGGYNEQFF.

This clonotype is medium-sized in the sample. V gene TRBV7-2 combines with J gene TRBJ2-3; 7 bases are shared with TRBD2. V was pared by 3 bases and J by 10 bases, with 4 bases of the junction left unmatched. The CDR3 is 12 residues long. Looked up from germline, CDR1 is SGHTA and CDR2 is FQGNSA. The CDR3, as DNA: TGTGCCAGCAGCTTGGGGGGGGGTGCGCAGTATTTT. This gives the protein CASSLGGGAQYF.

This clonotype counts as medium-sized. The rearrangement joins TRBV7-9 to TRBJ2-4, with D maybe TRBD1 (6 bases). This CDR3 has 16 residues. Germline CDR1 and CDR2: SEHNR and FQNEAQ (reference sequence). With 4 bases removed from V and 5 bases from J, the gap between germline ends came to 18 bases. Here the CDR3 DNA reads TGTGCCAGCAGCTCGCCAGGGGCTGGTGGTCAAAACATTCAGTACTTC. Its protein is CASSSPGAGGQNIQYF.

This clonotype has ten or more counts. The chain has TRBV15 and TRBJ2-5; D is ambiguous. The CDR3 runs to 16 residues. Trimming removed 0 bases at V and 1 base at J, with 12 bases between. CDR1 LNHNV and CDR2 YYDKDF come from the germline V gene (reference sequence). The CDR3 here is CATSRDPMRPQETQYF. CDR3 bases: TGTGCCACCAGCAGAGATCCTATGCGGCCCCAAGAGACCCAGTACTTC. Complete variable domain (other parts from reference TRBV15 and TRBJ2-5): DAMVIQNPRYQVTQFGKPVTLSCSQTLNHNVMYWYQQKSSQAPKLLFHYYDKDFNNEADTPDNFQSRRPNTSFCFLDIRSPGLGDTAMYLCATSRDPMRPQETQYFGPGTRLLVL.

In its sample, this clonotype ranks as medium-sized (0.01 to 0.1%). This chain connects TRBV7-9 to TRBJ1-1; D is unresolved. The CDR3 sequence is 11 residues long. Germline V gives CDR1 SEHNR, CDR2 FQNEAQ (reference sequence). Trimming removed 6 bases at V and 2 bases at J, with 4 bases between. The CDR3 spells CASRPNTEAFF. CDR3 coding DNA: TGTGCCAGCAGACCTAACACTGAAGCTTTCTTT. The whole variable domain, filled in from reference TRBV7-9 and TRBJ1-1, reads DTGVSQNPRHKITKRGQNVTFRCDPISEHNRLYWYRQTLGQGPEFLTYFQNEAQLEKSRLLSDRFSAERPKGSFSTLEIQRTEQGDSAMYLCASRPNTEAFFGQGTRLTVV.

Relative to its sample, this clonotype is medium-sized. The gene calls are TRBV9 and TRBJ2-5; D may be TRBD2 (6 bases). Trimming took 0 bases from V and 5 from J, leaving 11 bases between them. This CDR3 has 14 residues. CDR1 SGDLS and CDR2 YYNGEE come from the germline V gene. The chain's CDR3 is CASSVVGGSETQYF. The CDR3 DNA sequence: TGTGCCAGCAGCGTAGTGGGGGGTAGTGAGACCCAGTACTTC. Together with reference TRBV9 and TRBJ2-5, the CDR3 gives the full variable domain: DSGVTQTPKHLITATGQRVTLRCSPRSGDLSVYWYQQSLDQGLQFLIQYYNGEERAKGNILERFSAQQFPDLHSELNLSSLELGDSALYFCASSVVGGSETQYFGPGTRLLVL.

By share, this clonotype ranks as medium-sized (0.01 to 0.1%). This chain joins TRBV5-1 and TRBJ1-6; D is unresolved. The CDR3 is 12 residues long. Trimming took 0 bases from V and 8 from J, leaving 3 bases between them. The germline CDR1 and CDR2 sequences are SGHRS and YFSETQ. CDR3 nucleotide sequence: TGCGCCAGCAGCTTGGGACATTCACCCCTCCACTTT. Amino acid sequence: CASSLGHSPLHF.

This clonotype is deemed large (0.1 to 1%). The rearrangement joins TRBV20-1 to TRBJ1-4; D not certain. Germline V gene lookup returns CDR1 DFQATT and CDR2 SNEGSKA (reference sequence). V gave up 6 bases and J gave up 10 bases, with 24 bases separating them. This CDR3 is built from 15 residues. CDR3 coding DNA: TGCAGTGCCTCACACAATCGAGACCTGGTGGGAAAACTGTTTTTT. Translation: CSASHNRDLVGKLFF.